This TCR beta chain comes out of a study of T cell clusters in autoimmune cytopenias. Study results and limitations: The cluster-lack signature was not seen for secondary cytopenia versus chronic lymphocytic leukemia.

Multiplex touch-down PCR amplified TRB using TRB-A and TRB-B pools in one tube. TCRdb re-called the multiplex PCR reads, yielding one record per CDR3 amino acid sequence without DNA. In total, the table holds 8,500 to 14,000 distinct CDR3 sequences. Tens of thousands of genome equivalents of blood DNA were amplified for TRB. This CDR3 has 12 amino acids. Per germline, CDR1 PRHDT and CDR2 FYEKMQ (reference sequence). Comments on this clonotype: The antigen remains undetermined.

The sample was also reused in another study, on T cell repertoires in aging, cancer and after chemotherapy. As reported in that work: Repeat sampling of healthy donors over several months to years showed clear clonal overlap. Compared with age-matched healthy donors, untreated hematological or solid cancer patients showed higher blood TCR clonality. Loss of evenness, beyond lost richness, contributed to age-related TCR diversity decline in cancer patients.

Sequenced input: peripheral blood. V is TRBV13 and J is TRBJ1-5. This clonotype was obtained from a human donor in good health. The CDR3 loop reads CASSWMDQPQHF.